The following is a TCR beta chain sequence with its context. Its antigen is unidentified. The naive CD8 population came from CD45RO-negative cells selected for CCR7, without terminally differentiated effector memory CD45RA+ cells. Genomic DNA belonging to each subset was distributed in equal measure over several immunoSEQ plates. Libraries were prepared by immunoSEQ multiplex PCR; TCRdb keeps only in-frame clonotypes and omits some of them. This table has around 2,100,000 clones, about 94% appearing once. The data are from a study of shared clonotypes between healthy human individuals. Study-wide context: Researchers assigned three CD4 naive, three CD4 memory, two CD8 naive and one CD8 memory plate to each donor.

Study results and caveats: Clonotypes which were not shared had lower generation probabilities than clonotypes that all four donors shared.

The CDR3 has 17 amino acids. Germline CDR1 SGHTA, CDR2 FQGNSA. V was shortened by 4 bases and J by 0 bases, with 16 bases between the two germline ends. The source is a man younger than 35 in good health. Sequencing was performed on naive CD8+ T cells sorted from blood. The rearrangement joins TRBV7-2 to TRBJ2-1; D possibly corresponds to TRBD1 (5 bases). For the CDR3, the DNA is TGTGCCAGCAGCTACCCCCAGGTCCAGGGCTCCTACAATGAGCAGTTCTTC. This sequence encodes CASSYPQVQGSYNEQFF. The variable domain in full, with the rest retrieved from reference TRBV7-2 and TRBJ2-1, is GAGVSQSPSNKVTEKGKDVELRCDPISGHTALYWYRQSLGQGLEFLIYFQGNSAPDKSGLPSDRFSAERTGGSVSTLTIQRTQQEDSAVYLCASSYPQVQGSYNEQFFGPGTRLTVL.